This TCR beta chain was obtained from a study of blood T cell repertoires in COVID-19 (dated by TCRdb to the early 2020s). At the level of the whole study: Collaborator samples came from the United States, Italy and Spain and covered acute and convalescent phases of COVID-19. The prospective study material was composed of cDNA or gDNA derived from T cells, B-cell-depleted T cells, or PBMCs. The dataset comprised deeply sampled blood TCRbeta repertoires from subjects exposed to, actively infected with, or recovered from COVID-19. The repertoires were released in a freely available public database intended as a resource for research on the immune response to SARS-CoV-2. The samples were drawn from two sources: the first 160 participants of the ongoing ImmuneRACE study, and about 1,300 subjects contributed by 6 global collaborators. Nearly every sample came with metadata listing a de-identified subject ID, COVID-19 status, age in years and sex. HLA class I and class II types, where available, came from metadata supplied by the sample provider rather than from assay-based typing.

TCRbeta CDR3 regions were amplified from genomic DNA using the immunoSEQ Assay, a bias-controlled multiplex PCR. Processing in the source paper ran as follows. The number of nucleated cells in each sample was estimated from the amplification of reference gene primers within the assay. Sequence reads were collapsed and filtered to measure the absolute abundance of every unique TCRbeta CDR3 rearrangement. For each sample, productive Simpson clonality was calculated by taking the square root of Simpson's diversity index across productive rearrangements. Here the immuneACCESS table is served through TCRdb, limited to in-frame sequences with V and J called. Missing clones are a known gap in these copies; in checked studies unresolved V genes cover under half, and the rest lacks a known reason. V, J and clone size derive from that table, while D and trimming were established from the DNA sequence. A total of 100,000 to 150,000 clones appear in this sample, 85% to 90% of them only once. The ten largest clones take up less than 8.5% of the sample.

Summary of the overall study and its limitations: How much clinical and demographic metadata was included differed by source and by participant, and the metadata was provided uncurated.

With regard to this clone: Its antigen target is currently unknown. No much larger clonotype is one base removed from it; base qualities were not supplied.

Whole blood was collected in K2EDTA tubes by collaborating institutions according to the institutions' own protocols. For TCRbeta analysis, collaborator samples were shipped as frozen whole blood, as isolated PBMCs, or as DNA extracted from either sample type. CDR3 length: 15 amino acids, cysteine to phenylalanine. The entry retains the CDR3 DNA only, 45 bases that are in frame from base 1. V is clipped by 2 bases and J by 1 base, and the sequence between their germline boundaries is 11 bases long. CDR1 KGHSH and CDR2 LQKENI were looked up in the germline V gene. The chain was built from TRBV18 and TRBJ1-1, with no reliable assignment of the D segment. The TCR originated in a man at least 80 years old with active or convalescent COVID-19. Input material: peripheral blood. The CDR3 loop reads CASSPEVNANTEAFF. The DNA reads TGTGCCAGCTCACCAGAGGTAAATGCGAACACTGAAGCTTTCTTT.